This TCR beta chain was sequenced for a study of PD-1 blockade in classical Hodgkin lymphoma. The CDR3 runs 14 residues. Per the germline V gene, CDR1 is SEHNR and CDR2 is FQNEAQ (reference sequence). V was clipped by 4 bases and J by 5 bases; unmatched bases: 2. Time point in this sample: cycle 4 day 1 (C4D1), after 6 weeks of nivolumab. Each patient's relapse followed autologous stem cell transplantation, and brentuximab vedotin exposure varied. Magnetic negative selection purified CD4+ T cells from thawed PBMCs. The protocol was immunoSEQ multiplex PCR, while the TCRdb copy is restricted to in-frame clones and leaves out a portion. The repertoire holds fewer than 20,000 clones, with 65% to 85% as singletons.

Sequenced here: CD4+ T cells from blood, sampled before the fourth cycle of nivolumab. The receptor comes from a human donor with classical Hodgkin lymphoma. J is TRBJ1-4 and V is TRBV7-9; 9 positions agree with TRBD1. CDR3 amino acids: CASSSGQGNEKLFF. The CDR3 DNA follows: TGTGCCAGCAGCTCGGGACAGGGCAATGAAAAACTGTTTTTT.